The following is a TCR beta chain sequence with its context. Antigen: not known. There are 15 residues in the CDR3. The germline V gene encodes CDR1 SQVTM and CDR2 ANQGSEA. Next came a second PCR, run for roughly 6 to 11 cycles, which used a sample-barcoded 5' primer along with a J-beta primer mix. A 12-random-nucleotide template-switch adaptor tagged each cDNA molecule. TCRdb re-called the 5' RACE reads with MiXCR, one entry per CDR3 protein. The repertoire holds 800,000 to 1,300,000 distinct CDR3 sequences, with 20% to 25% as singletons. The source of the sample is a study of blood T cells in healthy people across ages. Findings and caveats of the study: Unknown CMV status may confound age-related changes in expanded clones.

The sample also formed part of further work on T cells of mothers and their children.

The sequenced sample consisted of blood. The receptor's source is a girl aged 2 to 9 in good health. The V gene is TRBV29-1, the J gene TRBJ2-1, with D uncertain. The J call may be mistaken, given a closer DNA end match to TRBJ2-5. In DNA form, the CDR3 reads TGCAGCGTTGACCCCAGCCCCTCCGCCCGAGAGACCCAGTACTTC. It encodes CSVDPSPSARETQYF.